This TCR beta chain comes out of a study of blood T cell repertoires in COVID-19. On the study more broadly: Collection of acute and convalescent COVID-19 samples took place in the United States, Italy and Spain. In each case, the material was cDNA or gDNA derived from T cells, B-cell-depleted T cells, or PBMCs.

The CDR3 is 15 amino acids. Germline loops: CDR1 LNHDA, CDR2 SQIVND (reference sequence). Trimming cost V 4 bases and J 0 bases, with 10 bases left between them. Original handling: Nucleated cell counts were estimated from reference gene primer amplification. Assay used: immunoSEQ multiplex PCR; TCRdb lists only in-frame clones, some missing. V and J calls and clone size follow that table, whereas D and trimming were derived from the DNA. The sample lists over 120,000 clones; over 80% were seen once. This receptor was obtained from a man aged 45-65 years who had recovered from COVID-19. The chain joins TRBV19 to TRBJ1-3, with D possibly TRBD1 on 6 matching bases. Specimen: peripheral blood. The CDR3 nucleotides are TGTGCCAGTAGTACAGGGACAACCTCTGGAAACACCATATATTTT. Its translation: CASSTGTTSGNTIYF.